This note documents a single T cell receptor (beta chain) sequence. The antigen is not known. The data were produced by immunoSEQ multiplex PCR, yet TCRdb's version contains in-frame clones alone and is incomplete. The sample consists of 100,000 or so clones, about 79% of them appearing once. The germline V and J ends were trimmed by 5 bases and 5 bases, with 6 bases remaining between them. The CDR3 sequence is 12 residues long. Germline V gene sequence: CDR1 MNHNY, CDR2 SVGAGI (reference sequence). The entry originates in a study of PD-1 blockade in mismatch repair-deficient tumors. Overall study context: Patients had around 11 mismatch repair-deficient cancer types and were previously treated and progressing. Findings of the study overall: Tumor-resident clones, often undetectable pretreatment in blood, expanded then contracted after pembrolizumab.

PCR or immunohistochemistry showed mismatch repair deficiency in every enrolled patient. The TCR-sequenced patients were a few responders to pembrolizumab. The rearrangement uses TRBV6-6 and TRBJ2-2; D remains ambiguous. The TCR was taken from an adult with mismatch repair-deficient cancer. Material: peripheral blood, obtained roughly 35 weeks after starting pembrolizumab. The CDR3 reads CASSVGTGELFF. CDR3 nucleotide sequence: TGTGCCAGCAGTGTAGGGACCGGGGAGCTGTTTTTT.